This is a list of T cell receptor beta chains from one sample in a study of shared T cell receptors in the human thymus. The method was immunoSEQ multiplex PCR; TCRdb's version includes in-frame clones alone and lacks a portion of them. The sample includes approximately 760,000 clones, approximately 85% of them seen just once. This same sample was also taken into another study, of human thymus T cells.

The sequenced sample consisted of thymocytes. These receptors all stem from a girl less than two years old with a congenital heart defect. CDR3s include the opening cysteine and the closing phenylalanine or tryptophan. A D gene is named only where the DNA matches it firmly. The size of a clone is reported for some rows only, either as once, few or many, or as a class for expanded clones.

TRBV5-4,once,NA,TRBJ2-7,TGTGCCAGCAGCTTGGGGGTGGAGGGGGCGCCCTACGAGCAGTACTTC,CASSLGVEGAPYEQYF
TRBV7-6,NA,NA,TRBJ1-1,TGTGCCAGCAGAGGAGCTAACACTGAAGCTTTCTTT,CASRGANTEAFF
TRBV7-8,NA,NA,TRBJ2-1,TGTGCCAGCAGCTTAGACCGACAGCAGCCCTCCTACAATGAGCAGTTCTTC,CASSLDRQQPSYNEQFF
TRBV4-2,once,TRBD1,TRBJ2-7,TGTGCCAGCAGCCAATACGCGATGGGACAGGCCTACGAGCAGTACTTC,CASSQYAMGQAYEQYF
TRBV11-3,NA,NA,TRBJ2-3,TGTGCCAGCAGCTTAGATCTTGGAGCAGGGGCAGATACGCAGTATTTT,CASSLDLGAGADTQYF
TRBV29-1,NA,NA,TRBJ1-1,TGCAGCGTTGTAATAGCCAGGGAATACACTGAAGCTTTCTTT,CSVVIAREYTEAFF
TRBV7-2,NA,TRBD2,TRBJ2-1,TGTGCCAGCAGCTTAGATACTAGCGGGGGGGTCCTGCGTCTTGGTGAGCAGTTCTTC,CASSLDTSGGVLRLGEQFF
TRBV5-1,NA,NA,TRBJ1-1,TGCGCCAGCAGCTTGGCCGGCAGGGGTGTAAACACTGAAGCTTTCTTT,CASSLAGRGVNTEAFF
TRBV29-1,once,NA,TRBJ1-2,TGCAGCGCCTTCCGGTACCGGTCCTCTAACTATGGCTACACCTTC,CSAFRYRSSNYGYTF
TRBV6-5,NA,NA,TRBJ1-1,TGTGCCAGCTCCGGGACAACGAACACTGAAGCTTTCTTT,CASSGTTNTEAFF
TRBV19,NA,NA,TRBJ2-1,TGTGCCAGTAGTGCGGGGCAGGGGGTGGGTGATGAGCAGTTCTTC,CASSAGQGVGDEQFF
TRBV6-5,NA,TRBD1,TRBJ2-1,TGTGCCAGCAGTCCCGATCCGGGACAGGGTAATGAGCAGTTCTTC,CASSPDPGQGNEQFF
TRBV27,few,NA,TRBJ1-4,TGTGCCAGCAGTCCACAAGCGAGAGGGCCAGCTAATGAAAAACTGTTTTTT,CASSPQARGPANEKLFF
TRBV5-4,NA,TRBD1,TRBJ1-1,TGTGCCAGCAGCTCCGGAATAATAGCCGGGACAGGCTTTAACACTGAAGCTTTCTTT,CASSSGIIAGTGFNTEAFF
TRBV5-1,NA,TRBD2,TRBJ2-3,TGCGCCAGCAGCTCGAAACTGGGACTAGCGGGACGCACAGATACGCAGTATTTT,CASSSKLGLAGRTDTQYF
TRBV19,NA,TRBD1,TRBJ1-1,TGTGCCACCGAACCCGGGACAGGGAACACTGAAGCTTTCTTT,CATEPGTGNTEAFF
TRBV5-6,NA,NA,TRBJ1-2,TGTGCCAGCAGCTTGGGAACACGCCACTATGGCTACACCTTC,CASSLGTRHYGYTF
TRBV29-1,NA,NA,TRBJ2-3,TGCAGCGTTGATCAGGTCGTGGATACGCAGTATTTT,CSVDQVVDTQYF
TRBV6-6,NA,TRBD1,TRBJ1-1,TGTGCCAGCAGTAGGGGACAGTCCACTGAAGCTTTCTTT,CASSRGQSTEAFF
TRBV4-3,NA,NA,TRBJ2-4,TGCGCCAGCAGCCAAGATCTCAGCTGGGGGGAGTACTTC,CASSQDLSWGEYF
TRBV28,NA,NA,TRBJ1-1,TGTGCCAGCAGTTTGGCAGGACAGAACACTGAAGCTTTCTTT,CASSLAGQNTEAFF
TRBV28,NA,TRBD1,TRBJ1-2,TGTGCCAGCAGTCTTACCCCCTGGACAGGGATCAACTATGGCTACACCTTC,CASSLTPWTGINYGYTF
TRBV30,NA,NA,TRBJ1-1,TGTGCCTGGAGTGGCCGTCCCAGGGGCGAGAACACTGAAGCTTTCTTT,CAWSGRPRGENTEAFF
TRBV5-1,NA,TRBD1,TRBJ1-2,TGCGCCAGCAGCTTGGCTCAGGGGGATGATGGCTACACCTTC,CASSLAQGDDGYTF
TRBV4-3,NA,TRBD2,TRBJ2-3,TGCGCCAGCAGCGGACTAGCGGGACGCACAGATACGCAGTATTTT,CASSGLAGRTDTQYF
TRBV7-9,once,NA,TRBJ1-1,TGTGCCAGCAGCTTAAAGGACAGTAAGGTGAACACTGAAGCTTTCTTT,CASSLKDSKVNTEAFF
TRBV18,NA,TRBD1,TRBJ1-5,TGTGCCAGCTCACCAAAAGTGTTAGCAGACAGGGGGTATCAGCCCCAGCATTTT,CASSPKVLADRGYQPQHF
TRBV7-8,NA,NA,TRBJ1-2,TGTGCCAGCAGCTTATGGGGACATCGCGAGGGATATGGCTACACCTTC,CASSLWGHREGYGYTF
TRBV23-1,NA,NA,TRBJ2-7,TGCGCCAGCAGTCACCGACTAAGTCCCGGGAAAGGATCCTACGAGCAGTACTTC,CASSHRLSPGKGSYEQYF
TRBV28,NA,NA,TRBJ1-1,TGTGCCAGCAGTTTTCGGGGAGCGAACACTGAAGCTTTCTTT,CASSFRGANTEAFF
TRBV5-1,NA,NA,TRBJ2-3,TGCGCCAGCTCCCTATTACGGGCAGATACGCAGTATTTT,CASSLLRADTQYF
TRBV9,NA,TRBD1,TRBJ1-4,TGTGCCAGCAGCGCCCGGGACAGGTTCGGGTTAGGAGAAAAACTGTTTTTT,CASSARDRFGLGEKLFF
TRBV15,NA,NA,TRBJ2-1,TGTGCCACCAGCAGACGACAGTTCGGGAATGAGCAGTTCTTC,CATSRRQFGNEQFF
TRBV6-5,NA,TRBD2,TRBJ2-2,TGTGCCAGCAGTTACGCCCAGCGGGGATTCGCCGGGGAGCTGTTTTTT,CASSYAQRGFAGELFF
TRBV9,NA,NA,TRBJ1-1,TGTGCCAGCAGCCCAGGGGCCACTGAAGCTTTCTTT,CASSPGATEAFF
TRBV30,NA,TRBD2,TRBJ2-3,TGTGCCTGGAGCGCCCGACTAGCGGGGGGTTACACAGATACGCAATATTTT,CAWSARLAGGYTDTQYF
TRBV5-8,NA,NA,TRBJ2-7,TGTGCCAGCAGCCCGGACAGACGGGCGTACGAGCAGTACTTC,CASSPDRRAYEQYF
TRBV5-4,NA,TRBD2,TRBJ2-2,TGTGCCAGCAGCTTACCCGGGAGGACCGGGGAGCTGTTTTTT,CASSLPGRTGELFF
TRBV27,once,TRBD2,TRBJ2-7,TGTGCCAGTACATCTAGCGGTTCCCCATACGAGCAGTACTTC,CASTSSGSPYEQYF
TRBV4-1,once,NA,TRBJ1-1,TGCGCCAGCAGCCAAGGGGATCCGGAAAGGGGGTGTGCGCGGGACACTGAAGCTTTCTTT,CASSQGDPERGCARDTEAFF
TRBV5-1,NA,NA,TRBJ1-4,TGCGCCAGCAGCTGGGGCCAGGTTCGACACGAAAAACTGTTTTTT,CASSWGQVRHEKLFF
TRBV7-9,NA,NA,TRBJ1-1,TGTGCCAGCAGCCCCGACAGTTCAGCCACTGAAGCTTTCTTT,CASSPDSSATEAFF
TRBV11-2,NA,NA,TRBJ2-5,TGTGCCAGCAGCTTTCGGGAGCCGGAGACCCAGTACTTC,CASSFREPETQYF
TRBV28,NA,NA,TRBJ1-2,TGTGCCAGCAGTTCCTCCGGGCCCCTCTCGGGGGGCTACACCTTC,CASSSSGPLSGGYTF
TRBV6-1,few,TRBD1,TRBJ2-5,TGTGCCAGCAGGAGCGACAGGGGGAAACAAGAGACCCAGTACTTC,CASRSDRGKQETQYF
TRBV6-1,NA,TRBD1,TRBJ1-6,TGTGCCAGCAGATATGACAGGGTTCCTAATTCACCCCTCCACTTT,CASRYDRVPNSPLHF
TRBV19,NA,NA,TRBJ1-4,TGTGCCAGTAGTATAAGGGCAGGGGAAGATGAAAAACTGTTTTTT,CASSIRAGEDEKLFF
TRBV6-5,NA,TRBD1,TRBJ2-1,TGTGCCAGCAGTTACTCGACCCGGGGACAGGGCGATGAGCAGTTCTTC,CASSYSTRGQGDEQFF
TRBV6-1,few,TRBD1,TRBJ1-4,TGTGCCAGCAGTGAAGTTCAGTCCCCCGGGGACAGATTACCTAATGAAAAACTGTTTTTT,CASSEVQSPGDRLPNEKLFF
TRBV4-1,NA,TRBD1,TRBJ1-6,TGCGCCAGCAGGGAAAGACAGGGGAGCTCCTATAATTCACCCCTCCACTTT,CASRERQGSSYNSPLHF
TRBV27,NA,TRBD1,TRBJ1-6,TGTGCCAGCAGTGGACCGGGACAGGGGAGCGGATCACCCCTCCACTTT,CASSGPGQGSGSPLHF
TRBV4-1,once,NA,TRBJ1-2,TGCGCCAGCAGCCCTCCGGGGTCAGGCTATGGCTACACCTTC,CASSPPGSGYGYTF
TRBV15,NA,TRBD1,TRBJ1-5,TGTGCCACCAGCAGGGCCCCCGACACAGGGGATTATAGCAATCAGCCCCAGCATTTT,CATSRAPDTGDYSNQPQHF
TRBV5-5,NA,NA,TRBJ2-3,TGTGCCAGCAGCCGTAGAACTAGCACAGATACGCAGTATTTT,CASSRRTSTDTQYF